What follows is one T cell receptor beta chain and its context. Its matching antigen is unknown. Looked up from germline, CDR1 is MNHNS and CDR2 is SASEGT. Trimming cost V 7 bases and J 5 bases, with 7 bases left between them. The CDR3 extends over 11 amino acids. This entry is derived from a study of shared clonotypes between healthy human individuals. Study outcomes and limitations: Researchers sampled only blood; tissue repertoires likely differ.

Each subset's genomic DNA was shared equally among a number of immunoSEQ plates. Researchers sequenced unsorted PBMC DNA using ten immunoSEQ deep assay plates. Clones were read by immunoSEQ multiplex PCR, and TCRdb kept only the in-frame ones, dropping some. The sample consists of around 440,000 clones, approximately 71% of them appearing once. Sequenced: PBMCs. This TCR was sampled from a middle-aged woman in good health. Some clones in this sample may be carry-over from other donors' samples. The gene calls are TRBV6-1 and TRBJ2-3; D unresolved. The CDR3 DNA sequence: TGTGCCAGCAAGATTCTAGATACGCAGTATTTT. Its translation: CASKILDTQYF.